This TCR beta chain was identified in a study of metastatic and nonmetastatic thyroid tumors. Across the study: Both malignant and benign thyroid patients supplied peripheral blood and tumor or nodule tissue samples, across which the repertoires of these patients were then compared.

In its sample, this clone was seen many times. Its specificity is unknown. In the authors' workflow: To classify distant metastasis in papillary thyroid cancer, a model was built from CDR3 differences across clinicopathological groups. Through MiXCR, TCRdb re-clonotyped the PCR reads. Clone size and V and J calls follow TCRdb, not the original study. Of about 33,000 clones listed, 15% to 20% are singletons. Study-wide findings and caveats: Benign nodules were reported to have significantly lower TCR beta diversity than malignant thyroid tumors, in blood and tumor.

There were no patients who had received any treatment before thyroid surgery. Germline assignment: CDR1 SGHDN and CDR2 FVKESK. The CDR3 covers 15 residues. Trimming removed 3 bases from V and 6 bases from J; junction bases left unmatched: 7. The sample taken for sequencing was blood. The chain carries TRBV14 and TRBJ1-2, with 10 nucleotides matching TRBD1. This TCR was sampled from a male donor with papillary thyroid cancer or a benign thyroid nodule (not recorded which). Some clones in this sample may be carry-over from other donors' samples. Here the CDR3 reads CASSHVSGTGDGYTF. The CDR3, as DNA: TGTGCCAGCAGCCACGTTTCCGGGACAGGGGATGGCTACACCTTC.